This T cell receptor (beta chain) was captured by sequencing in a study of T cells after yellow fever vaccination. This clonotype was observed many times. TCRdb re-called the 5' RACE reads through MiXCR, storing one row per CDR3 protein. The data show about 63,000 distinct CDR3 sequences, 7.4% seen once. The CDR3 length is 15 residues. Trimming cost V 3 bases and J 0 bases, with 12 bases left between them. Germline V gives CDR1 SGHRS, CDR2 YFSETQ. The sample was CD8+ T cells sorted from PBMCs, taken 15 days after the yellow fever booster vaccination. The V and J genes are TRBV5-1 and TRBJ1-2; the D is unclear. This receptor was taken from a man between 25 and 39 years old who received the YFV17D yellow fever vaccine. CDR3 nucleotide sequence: TGCGCCAGCAGCTCCGAGAGTGCGCCTAACTATGGCTACACCTTC. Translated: CASSSESAPNYGYTF.